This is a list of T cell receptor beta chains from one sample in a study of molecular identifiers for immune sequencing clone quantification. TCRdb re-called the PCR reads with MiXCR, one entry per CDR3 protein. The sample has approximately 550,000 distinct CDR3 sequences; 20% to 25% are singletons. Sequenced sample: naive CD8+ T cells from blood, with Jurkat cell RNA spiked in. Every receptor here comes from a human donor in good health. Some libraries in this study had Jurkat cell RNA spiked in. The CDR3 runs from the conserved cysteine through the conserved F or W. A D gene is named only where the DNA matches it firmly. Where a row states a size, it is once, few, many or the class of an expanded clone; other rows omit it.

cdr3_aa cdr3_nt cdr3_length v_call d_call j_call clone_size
CASIAGGYDEQYF TGTGCCAGCATAGCGGGAGGGTATGACGAGCAGTACTTC 13 TRBV6-6 TRBD2 TRBJ2-7 few
CASSSSSGAYNEQFF TGTGCCAGCAGCTCCTCTAGCGGCGCCTACAATGAGCAGTTCTTC 15 TRBV7-9 TRBD2 TRBJ2-1 few
CASSSSGTAETQYF TGTGCCAGCAGCTCCTCCGGGACAGCGGAGACCCAGTACTTC 14 TRBV7-9 TRBD1 TRBJ2-5 many
CASGGNYGYTF TGTGCCAGCGGGGGTAACTATGGCTACACCTTC 11 TRBV6-1 . TRBJ1-2 .
CASSQGSPRYTEAFF TGTGCCAGCAGCCAAGGCAGTCCTAGATACACTGAAGCTTTCTTT 15 TRBV3-1 . TRBJ1-1 once
CASSPWTDHDTYNEQFF TGTGCCAGCAGTCCCTGGACGGACCACGATACTTACAATGAGCAGTTCTTC 17 TRBV27 . TRBJ2-1 many
CASKEGGDYEKLFF TGTGCCAGCAAGGAAGGGGGGGATTATGAAAAACTGTTTTTT 14 TRBV6-1 . TRBJ1-4 .
CASSWVGQQNTEAFF TGTGCCAGCAGCTGGGTAGGACAGCAGAACACTGAAGCTTTCTTT 15 TRBV6-2/TRBV6-3 . TRBJ1-1 many
CASSPYSDAQYF TGTGCCAGCAGCCCGTACTCAGATGCGCAGTATTTT 12 TRBV3-1 . TRBJ2-3 .
CAWGLAGGTTDTQYF TGTGCCTGGGGACTAGCGGGGGGGACCACAGATACGCAGTATTTT 15 TRBV30 TRBD2 TRBJ2-3 many
CSAPPAGGWYEQYF TGCAGTGCTCCCCCAGCGGGAGGGTGGTACGAGCAGTACTTC 14 TRBV20-1 TRBD2 TRBJ2-7 many
CASSTGTETGELFF TGTGCCAGTAGTACTGGGACGGAGACCGGGGAGCTGTTTTTT 14 TRBV19 . TRBJ2-2 .
CASSSGLFSDNEQFF TGTGCCAGCAGCTCGGGACTCTTTTCCGACAATGAGCAGTTCTTC 15 TRBV7-9 . TRBJ2-1 few
CASRPDSLNEKLFF TGTGCCAGCAGACCGGACAGCCTTAATGAAAAACTGTTTTTT 14 TRBV12-3/TRBV12-4 . TRBJ1-4 .
CASSLGPAGAVTGELFF TGTGCCAGCAGCTTAGGACCAGCGGGAGCGGTTACCGGGGAGCTGTTTTTT 17 TRBV7-6 TRBD2 TRBJ2-2 .
CSARATTSVSYEQYF TGCAGTGCCAGAGCCACAACTAGCGTCTCCTACGAGCAGTACTTC 15 TRBV20-1 TRBD2 TRBJ2-7 few
CASSPLAGAPYEQYF TGCGCCAGCAGCCCACTAGCGGGGGCCCCCTACGAGCAGTACTTC 15 TRBV4-1 TRBD2 TRBJ2-7 few